This TCR beta chain stems from a study of cytomegalovirus exposure and HLA in healthy donors. Overall study: Approximately 180 million T cells yielded around 100 million unique TCR beta sequences, as an earlier analysis found.

Note on this clone: Its antigen is not known.

The V gene's germline CDR1 is MNHNS and CDR2 SASEGT. This CDR3 has 15 residues. Deletions cut 5 bases from V and 0 bases from J, with 12 bases between. Study conclusions and caveats: High specificity and sensitivity for cytomegalovirus status were reported for the classifier. A later analysis found most CMV-associated TCR beta chains apparently HLA-restricted.

The PCR ran on 60 Vbeta and 13 Jbeta primers. Here immunoSEQ multiplex PCR was the method, and the copy in TCRdb shows in-frame clones only, minus some. The sample yields some 140,000 clones, approximately 74% seen once. Sequenced: PBMCs. The receptor was derived from a man younger than 35 in good health and CMV-seropositive. The chain carries TRBV6-1 and TRBJ2-3; TRBD1 might be the D (6 bases). The DNA of the CDR3 is TGTGCCAGCAGTACCGGGACAACGAGCACAGATACGCAGTATTTT. Its translation: CASSTGTTSTDTQYF.